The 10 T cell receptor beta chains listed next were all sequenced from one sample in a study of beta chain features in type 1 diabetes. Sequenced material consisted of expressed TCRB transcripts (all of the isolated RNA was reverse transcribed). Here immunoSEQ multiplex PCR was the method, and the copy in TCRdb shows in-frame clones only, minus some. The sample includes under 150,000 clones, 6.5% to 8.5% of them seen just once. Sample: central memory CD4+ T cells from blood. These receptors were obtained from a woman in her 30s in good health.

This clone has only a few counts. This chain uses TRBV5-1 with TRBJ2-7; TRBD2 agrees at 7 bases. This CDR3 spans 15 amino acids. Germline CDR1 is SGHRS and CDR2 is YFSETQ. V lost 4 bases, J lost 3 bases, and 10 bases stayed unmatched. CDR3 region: CASSPGTNGGYEQYF. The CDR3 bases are TGCGCCAGCAGCCCAGGGACTAACGGAGGCTACGAGCAGTACTTC. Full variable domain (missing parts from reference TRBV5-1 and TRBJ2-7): KAGVTQTPRYLIKTRGQQVTLSCSPISGHRSVSWYQQTPGQGLQFLFEYFSETQRNKGNFPGRFSGRQFSNSRSEMNVSTLELGDSALYLCASSPGTNGGYEQYFGPGTRLTVT.

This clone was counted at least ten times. CDR3 protein: CASSPDSGRGEQFF. CDR3 DNA: TGTGCCAGCAGCCCGGATAGCGGGAGGGGTGAGCAGTTCTTC. This chain links TRBV5-4 with TRBJ2-1, with TRBD2 matching 11 bases. The CDR3 totals 14 residues. The V gene end was trimmed by 4 bases and the J gene end by 9 bases; junction bases not matched to a gene: 6. Germline assignment: CDR1 SGHNT and CDR2 YYREEE (reference sequence).

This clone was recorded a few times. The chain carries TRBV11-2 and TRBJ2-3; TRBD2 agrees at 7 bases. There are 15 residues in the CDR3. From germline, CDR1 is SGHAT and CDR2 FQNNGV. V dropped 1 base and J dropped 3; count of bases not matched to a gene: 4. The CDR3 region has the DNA TGTGCCAGCAGCTTAGGCGGGAGTCGAACAGATACGCAGTATTTT. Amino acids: CASSLGGSRTDTQYF.

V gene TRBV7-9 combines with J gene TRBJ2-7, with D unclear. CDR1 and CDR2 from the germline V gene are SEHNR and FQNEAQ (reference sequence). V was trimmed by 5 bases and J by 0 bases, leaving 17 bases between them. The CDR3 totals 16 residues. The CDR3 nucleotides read TGTGCCAGCAGCACGAATAAAGGCCGGAGCTCCTACGAGCAGTACTTC. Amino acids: CASSTNKGRSSYEQYF.

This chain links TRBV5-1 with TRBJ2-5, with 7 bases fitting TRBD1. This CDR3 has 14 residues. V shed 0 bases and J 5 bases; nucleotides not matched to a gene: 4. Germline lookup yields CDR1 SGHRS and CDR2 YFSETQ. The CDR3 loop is CASSLEGRGETQYF. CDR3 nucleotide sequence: TGCGCCAGCAGCTTGGAAGGCAGGGGGGAGACCCAGTACTTC. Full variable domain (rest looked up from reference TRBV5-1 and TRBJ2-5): KAGVTQTPRYLIKTRGQQVTLSCSPISGHRSVSWYQQTPGQGLQFLFEYFSETQRNKGNFPGRFSGRQFSNSRSEMNVSTLELGDSALYLCASSLEGRGETQYFGPGTRLLVL.

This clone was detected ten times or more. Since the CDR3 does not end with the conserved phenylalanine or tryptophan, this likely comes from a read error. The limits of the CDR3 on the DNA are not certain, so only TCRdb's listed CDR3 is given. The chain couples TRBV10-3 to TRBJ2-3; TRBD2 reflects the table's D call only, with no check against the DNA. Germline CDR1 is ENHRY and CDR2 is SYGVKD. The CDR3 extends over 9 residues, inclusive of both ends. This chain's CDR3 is CAIIGGTVI.

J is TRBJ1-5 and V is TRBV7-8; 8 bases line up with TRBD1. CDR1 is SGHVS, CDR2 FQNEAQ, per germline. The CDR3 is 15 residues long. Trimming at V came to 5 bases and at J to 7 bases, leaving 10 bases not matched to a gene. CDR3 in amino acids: CASSREQGAGQPQHF. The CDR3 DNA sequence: TGTGCCAGCAGCCGCGAGCAGGGGGCCGGGCAGCCCCAGCATTTT.

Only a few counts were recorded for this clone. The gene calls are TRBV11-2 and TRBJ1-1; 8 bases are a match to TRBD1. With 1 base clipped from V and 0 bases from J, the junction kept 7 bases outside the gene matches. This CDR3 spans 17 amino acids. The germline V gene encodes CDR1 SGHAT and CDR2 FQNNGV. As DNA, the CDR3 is TGTGCCAGCAGCTTAGGACAGGGGTACGGCATGAACACTGAAGCTTTCTTT. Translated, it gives CASSLGQGYGMNTEAFF.

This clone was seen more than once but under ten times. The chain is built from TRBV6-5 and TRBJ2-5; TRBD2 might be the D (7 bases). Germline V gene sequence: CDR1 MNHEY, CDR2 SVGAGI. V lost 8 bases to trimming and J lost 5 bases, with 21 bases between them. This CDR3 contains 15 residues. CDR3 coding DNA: TGTGCCAGCGGGGGGGCAGAGGTAGGAGAGGAGACCCAGTACTTC. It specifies CASGGAEVGEETQYF.

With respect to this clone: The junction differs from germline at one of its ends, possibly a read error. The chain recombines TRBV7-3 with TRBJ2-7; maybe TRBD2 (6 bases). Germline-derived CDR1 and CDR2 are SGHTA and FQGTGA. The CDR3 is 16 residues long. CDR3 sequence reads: CASSLRPSATLGEQYF. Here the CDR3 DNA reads TGTGCCAGCAGTTTAAGACCTAGCGCGACACTGGGTGAGCAGTACTTC.